Presented here are 19 T cell receptor beta chains from one specimen sequenced in a study of OX40 agonist ivuxolimab in advanced cancers. The table came from immunoSEQ multiplex PCR; TCRdb's copy has only in-frame clones and leaves some out. The sample holds 150,000 to 170,000 clones, approximately 94% seen once. The material sequenced was CD4+ or CD8+ T cells sorted from blood, taken in a trial of the OX40 agonist ivuxolimab. Receptors were obtained from an adult with an advanced solid tumor such as melanoma, head and neck, liver or kidney cancer.

The chain is built from TRBV7-6 and TRBJ2-2; 10 bases align to TRBD2. Trimming at V came to 5 bases and at J to 4 bases, leaving 7 bases not matched to a gene. From germline, CDR1 is SGHVS and CDR2 FNYEAQ. The CDR3 covers 16 residues. The CDR3 reads CASSLVGTSATGELFF. CDR3 DNA: TGTGCCAGCAGCCTAGTGGGGACTAGCGCCACCGGGGAGCTGTTTTTT.

The chain links TRBV5-1 to TRBJ2-2; TRBD2 matches 8 bases. The germline CDR1 and CDR2 sequences are SGHRS and YFSETQ. CDR3 size: 14 residues. The ends lost 5 bases at V and 4 bases at J; junction bases unmatched: 4. The DNA of the CDR3 is TGCGCCAGCAGGTCTCTAGCGGGCACCGGGGAGCTGTTTTTT. It specifies CASRSLAGTGELFF.

V gene TRBV28 combines with J gene TRBJ2-7; D perhaps matches TRBD1 (5 bases). The germline V and J ends were trimmed by 2 bases and 2 bases, with 13 bases remaining between them. CDR3 length: 15 amino acids. CDR1 MDHEN and CDR2 SYDVKM come from the germline V gene. The CDR3 here is CASSLGAESPYEQYF. CDR3 sequence (DNA): TGTGCCAGCAGTTTAGGGGCAGAATCTCCCTACGAGCAGTACTTC.

Comments on this clone: One end of the junction fails to match germline, which may point to a read error. The chain links TRBV18 to TRBJ1-2; 7 bases match TRBD1. This CDR3 contains 14 residues. Per the germline V gene, CDR1 is KGHSH and CDR2 is LQKENI. The CDR3 sequence: CASSSPGGYYGYTF. CDR3 nucleotide sequence: TGTGCCAGCTCATCACCAGGGGGATACTATGGCTACACCTTC.

The chain has TRBV19 and TRBJ2-6; a weak D match, TRBD1 (5 bases). Germline loops: CDR1 LNHDA, CDR2 SQIVND (reference sequence). The CDR3 is 18 amino acids. The V end lost 7 bases, the J end lost 0 bases, and 19 bases lay between the germline ends. CDR3 sequence (DNA): TGTGCCAGTACCCCCGGGTCGACAGCCTCCTCTGGGGCCAACGTCCTGACTTTC. It is translated as CASTPGSTASSGANVLTF.

The CDR3 DNA reads as TGTGCCAGCAGGGTTGGGGACTTCTCAGAACAGCCCCAGCATTTT. It yields the protein CASRVGDFSEQPQHF. The gene calls are TRBV14 and TRBJ1-5; tentative D call: TRBD1 (5 bases). From germline, CDR1 is SGHDN and CDR2 FVKESK. V shed 6 bases and J shed 7 bases, with 19 bases lying between them. The CDR3 length is 15 residues.

The V call is TRBV28, the J call TRBJ2-7; the D is unclear. The CDR3 runs 13 residues. Between the trimmed V and J ends, which lost 7 bases and 5 bases, there was a span of 15 bases. CDR1 MDHEN and CDR2 SYDVKM come from the germline V gene. The CDR3 nucleotides read TGTGCCAGCACCGCCCGCCTCCCCAACGAGCAGTACTTC. Amino acids: CASTARLPNEQYF.

This chain joins TRBV6-1 and TRBJ2-1; 7 positions agree with TRBD2. CDR1 MNHNS and CDR2 SASEGT come from the germline V gene. After removal of 5 bases from V and 10 bases from J, the junction contained 2 bases not matched to a gene. This CDR3 region has 11 residues. The CDR3, as DNA: TGTGCCAGCAGTTCCGGGGGGGAGCAGTTCTTC. Its protein product is CASSSGGEQFF.

This chain connects TRBV7-6 to TRBJ2-7, with TRBD1 identical over 8 bases. J gave up 2 bases and V 3 bases, and 6 bases lay outside the gene matches. Germline V gives CDR1 SGHVS, CDR2 FNYEAQ. CDR3 length equals 15 residues. The CDR3 protein is CASSLAGQGTYEQYF. The CDR3 nucleotides are TGTGCCAGCAGCTTGGCCGGACAGGGCACCTACGAGCAGTACTTC.

The chain joins TRBV27 to TRBJ1-2; no firm D call. Germline V CDR1 and CDR2: MNHEY, SMNVEV (reference sequence). This CDR3 is built from 15 residues. Trimming stripped 1 base from V and 2 bases from J, with 11 bases between. The CDR3 reads CASSLFRGGNYGYTF. CDR3 sequence (DNA): TGTGCCAGCAGTTTATTTAGAGGTGGCAACTATGGCTACACCTTC.

The CDR3 reads CASSLERNQPQHF. CDR3 coding DNA: TGCGCCAGCAGCTTGGAGCGGAATCAGCCCCAGCATTTT. J is TRBJ1-5 and V is TRBV5-1; D unclear. From germline, CDR1 is SGHRS and CDR2 YFSETQ. Trimming cost V 0 bases and J 4 bases, with 5 bases left between them. CDR3 length: 13 amino acids.

J is TRBJ2-7 and V is TRBV15; D call uncertain. Trimming pared 1 base from V and 1 base from J, leaving 14 bases between. CDR3 length: 16 residues. Per germline, CDR1 LNHNV and CDR2 YYDKDF (reference sequence). This chain's CDR3 is CATSRGPTVSSYEQYF. Written as DNA, the CDR3 is TGTGCCACCAGCAGAGGCCCGACCGTCAGTTCCTACGAGCAGTACTTC. The full variable domain, with the rest looked up from reference TRBV15 and TRBJ2-7, is DAMVIQNPRYQVTQFGKPVTLSCSQTLNHNVMYWYQQKSSQAPKLLFHYYDKDFNNEADTPDNFQSRRPNTSFCFLDIRSPGLGDTAMYLCATSRGPTVSSYEQYFGPGTRLTVT.

The gene calls are TRBV4-3 and TRBJ1-1, with 7 bases matching TRBD1. Germline V gives CDR1 LGHNA, CDR2 YSLEER. The junction had 7 bases not matched to a gene; V was cut back by 2 bases and J by 1 base. This CDR3 has 16 residues. CDR3: CASSQNPGQRNTEAFF. The DNA for the CDR3 is TGCGCCAGCAGCCAAAACCCGGGACAGAGGAACACTGAAGCTTTCTTT.

The chain couples TRBV6-1 to TRBJ2-5; no definite D call. The germline gives CDR1 MNHNS, CDR2 SASEGT. V was cut by 7 bases and J by 4 bases, with 10 bases left in between. CDR3 size: 12 residues. The CDR3: CASTWVSETQYF. DNA of the CDR3: TGTGCCAGCACCTGGGTTTCAGAGACCCAGTACTTC.

The V gene is TRBV19, the J gene TRBJ1-3, with no clear D. Germline assignment: CDR1 LNHDA and CDR2 SQIVND (reference sequence). V dropped 6 bases and J dropped 0 bases, with 9 bases sitting between them. The CDR3 is 14 amino acids. The CDR3: CASRDTASGNTIYF. CDR3 coding DNA: TGTGCCAGTAGAGACACAGCCTCTGGAAACACCATATATTTT.

The V gene is TRBV11-2, the J gene TRBJ2-1; no definite D call. V was clipped by 0 bases and J by 7 bases, with 10 bases between them. CDR3 length: 14 amino acids. CDR1 is SGHAT and CDR2 is FQNNGV in the germline V gene. The CDR3 sequence is CASSLDYSVNEQFF. In nucleotides, the CDR3 is TGTGCCAGCAGCTTAGATTATTCGGTTAATGAGCAGTTCTTC.

The genes are TRBV6-5 and TRBJ2-7; D unclear. There are 14 residues in the CDR3. Germline CDR1 and CDR2: MNHEY and SVGAGI. Trimming shortened V by 6 bases and J by 1 base, and 13 bases separated the two germline ends. This CDR3 reads CASRFRPESYEQYF. In DNA, the CDR3 is TGTGCCAGCAGATTCCGACCCGAATCCTACGAGCAGTACTTC.

The CDR3 spells CASRSGLAGEYEQFF. CDR3 sequence (DNA): TGTGCCAGCAGATCCGGACTAGCGGGAGAATATGAGCAGTTCTTC. V gene TRBV6-1 combines with J gene TRBJ2-1; TRBD2 aligns across 13 bases. The germline V gene has CDR1 MNHNS and CDR2 SASEGT. J gave up 8 bases and V 6 bases, and 7 bases lay outside the gene matches. There are 15 residues in the CDR3.

The rearrangement uses TRBV4-3 and TRBJ1-1, with D uncertain. The CDR3 loop spans 13 amino acids. Germline CDR1 is LGHNA and CDR2 is YSLEER. Trimming took off 4 bases at V and 3 bases at J, with 9 bases between the two ends. The CDR3 DNA is TGCGCCAGCAGCCCGGCGAGCGACACTGAAGCTTTCTTT. Amino acid sequence: CASSPASDTEAFF.